A single T cell receptor beta chain is shown here with its context. This clonotype was recorded at least ten times. Its antigen specificity is not known. It has no much larger one-base neighbor in the sample; base qualities were not kept. This record belongs to a study of T cells in Graves' hyperthyroidism and ophthalmopathy (dated by TCRdb to between 2018 and 2020). Regarding the complete study: Peripheral blood was collected at initial diagnosis, before any treatment. A discovery cohort of roughly 96 patients, about 43 with Graves' ophthalmopathy and about 58 with stable Graves' hyperthyroidism, was used to find distinguishing TCR V-J signatures. Prospective prediction of ophthalmopathy was tested in an independent validation cohort consisting of 18 to 20 hyperthyroidism patients and around 16 patients who later progressed to ophthalmopathy. The roughly 91 discovery patients were randomly divided into training and test sets at a 7:3 ratio. In more than 5 Graves' hyperthyroidism patients, the study also compared T-cell repertoires from thyroid tissue with T-cell repertoires from blood. Once sampling was done, hyperthyroidism patients were given methimazole at a starting dose of 30 mg daily, whereas ophthalmopathy patients were given high-dose intravenous methylprednisolone. The paper describes TCR Vbeta CDR3 sequencing of some 130 peripheral blood samples, made up of 43 ophthalmopathy patients, more than 70 hyperthyroidism patients and 17 progressor patients. Here is what the overall study found, with its caveats: No statistical method was used to fix the sample size in advance, and group allocation was not hidden from the investigators. In cross-validation, a model built on a 13 V-J signature told ophthalmopathy apart from stable hyperthyroidism with approximately 90% sensitivity and roughly 81% specificity, and in testing the same model reached 80%/75%. Blood samples also contained most of the expanded thyroid clonotypes (frequency above 0.001), which suggests that blood repertoires may reflect thyroid immune responses. In validation, the model predicted progression to ophthalmopathy a median of roughly 6.5 months before onset, with about 67% sensitivity and 72.22% specificity.

Moderately to severely active disease, a Clinical Activity Score of at least 3, a NOSPECS grade of at least 4, and a duration under 3 months were present in ophthalmopathy patients. Exclusion was applied to patients with uncontrolled infections, other autoimmune diseases, pregnancy or lactation. Diagnoses were based on clinical symptoms, serum thyroxine and TRAb, thyroid ultrasound and orbital computed tomography. PBMCs were separated from about 10 ml of fresh peripheral blood using Ficoll-Paque density gradient centrifugation. Trizol reagent was used to extract total RNA, and RNA quality was then checked on an Agilent 2100 Bioanalyzer. The germline V gene (reference sequence) supplies CDR1 MNHEY and CDR2 SMNVEV. Between the V and J ends, shortened by 2 bases and 1 base respectively, the junction contains 5 bases. Measured from the cysteine to the phenylalanine, the CDR3 is 13 residues long. The sequence is cut down to CDR3 DNA, 39 bases in frame from base 1.

TCR beta CDR3 regions were amplified from RNA transcripts. For the first round of RT-PCR on the TCR CDR3, the HTBI primer set was used together with the Qiagen OneStep RT-PCR kit. A second multiplex PCR round built the libraries, followed by size selection and purification. Sequencing of the libraries was done on an Illumina HiSeq2000 using paired-end 100 bp reads. On the study's bioinformatics: SOAPnuke was used to process the raw data, throwing out any read that contained adapters or uncalled bases, had a mean Phred below 15, or lacked an exact constant-primer or identifier match. High-quality paired reads were merged using COPE v1.2.5, and each unique nucleotide sequence was defined as a clonotype. MiTCR v1.1 was used to align clonotypes to the IMGT TRBV, TRBD and TRBJ reference segments. Only V-J combinations with frequency above 0.0001, covering roughly 99% of repertoires, were analysed. A TCS score was defined as the ratio of F50 (clonal expansion) to E x V (chaos), with BLOSUM62-based TCRdist applied between CDR3 peptides within each V-J. Welch's t-statistics and random forest reduced 514 V-J features to about 13, which were used in a naive Bayes classifier (R e1071). TCRdb trimmed the raw reads at Q25, called clones with MiXCR and kept productive beta chains. Rows merge per CDR3 protein into single entries with the most common DNA and genes. The authors' filters were not applied to this entry. Present in this sample are hundreds of thousands of distinct CDR3 sequences, approximately 25% of which were seen just once. Around 11% of the sample is in the top ten clones.

The receptor comes from a woman in her twenties or thirties with Graves' ophthalmopathy. The material sequenced was blood. The chain uses TRBV27 and TRBJ1-1; no D gene call is confident. Here is the DNA: TGTGCCAGCAGTTTACACAAGAACACTGAAGCTTTCTTT. It translates as CASSLHKNTEAFF.